This T cell receptor beta chain is from a study of cytomegalovirus exposure and HLA in healthy donors. The overall study: Membership in the Caucasian-associated ancestry cluster was found for 65% to 85% of a few hundred genotyped donors.

On this clone itself: Its antigen is as yet unknown.

The PCR used 60 Vbeta and 13 Jbeta primers. The assay was immunoSEQ multiplex PCR, and TCRdb's table has in-frame clones only and misses some. This sample yields 110,000 or so clones, of which under 80% are seen a single time; 3.5% to 5% belongs to the top ten. Study-wide findings and caveats: The study found most TCR sequences rare, yet found some public TCRs in many donors.

The trim removed 8 bases at V and 8 bases at J, leaving 10 bases unmatched. CDR1 is SGHNT, CDR2 YENEEA, per germline. This CDR3 contains 15 residues. The material sequenced was PBMCs. The origin of this receptor is a woman aged 40-49 years in good health and CMV-seropositive. The rearrangement links TRBV11-3 to TRBJ2-1; 12 nucleotides agree with TRBD2. The CDR3 region has the DNA TGTGCCAGCCGCTCTCTAGCGGGAGGGCCAGATGAGCAGTTCTTC. As protein: CASRSLAGGPDEQFF.